Listed here are 29 T cell receptor beta chains from one sample, sequenced in a study of CD8 T cells in seronegative destructive rheumatoid arthritis. TCRdb keeps only in-frame clones here, not all; method: immunoSEQ multiplex PCR. The data hold about 940 clones, with more than 80% observed a single time. The specimen sequenced was CD8+ T cells from blood. These TCRs come from a woman aged 60 to 79 with seronegative destructive rheumatoid arthritis.

The V call is TRBV7-9, the J call TRBJ1-2; 7 positions agree with TRBD1. In germline, CDR1 is SEHNR, CDR2 FQNEAQ (reference sequence). J was trimmed by 3 bases and V by 5 bases; bases with no gene match: 9. This CDR3 comprises 15 residues. This CDR3 reads CASSKDRAPDYGYTF. CDR3 DNA: TGTGCCAGCAGCAAAGACAGGGCCCCGGACTATGGCTACACCTTC.

The V call is TRBV5-1, the J call TRBJ2-3; TRBD1 matches at 9 bases. Germline-derived CDR1 and CDR2 are SGHRS and YFSETQ. The CDR3 sequence is 15 residues long. V was pared by 4 bases and J by 3 bases, with 6 bases of the junction left unmatched. DNA for the CDR3: TGCGCCAGCAGCCCGACAGGGGGAGGTACAGATACGCAGTATTTT. It specifies CASSPTGGGTDTQYF. Full variable domain (remainder filled in from reference TRBV5-1 and TRBJ2-3): KAGVTQTPRYLIKTRGQQVTLSCSPISGHRSVSWYQQTPGQGLQFLFEYFSETQRNKGNFPGRFSGRQFSNSRSEMNVSTLELGDSALYLCASSPTGGGTDTQYFGPGTRLTVL.

This chain links TRBV4-1 with TRBJ2-3; a weak D match, TRBD2 (7 bases). V was trimmed by 5 bases and J by 5 bases, leaving 20 bases between them. There are 16 residues in the CDR3. The V gene's germline CDR1 is MGHRA and CDR2 YSYEKL. The CDR3 region is CASSAGVGGRKDTQYF. As DNA, the CDR3 is TGCGCCAGCAGCGCGGGGGTGGGGGGGCGGAAAGATACGCAGTATTTT.

The V gene is TRBV28, the J gene TRBJ2-7; D unresolved. V was shortened by 2 bases and J by 3 bases, with 8 bases between the two germline ends. Germline loops: CDR1 MDHEN, CDR2 SYDVKM. The CDR3 runs 13 residues. CDR3 nucleotides: TGTGCCAGCAGTTTAGGCAGAAACTACGAGCAGTACTTC. The encoded protein is CASSLGRNYEQYF.

This chain links TRBV28 with TRBJ2-1; TRBD2 agrees at 10 bases. Trimming at V came to 4 bases and at J to 7 bases, leaving 19 bases not matched to a gene. The CDR3 covers 19 residues. Germline V gives CDR1 MDHEN, CDR2 SYDVKM. The CDR3 bases are TGTGCCAGCAGTTACCCAACCCCCGGGACTAGCGCGCGAGGGAATGAGCAGTTCTTC. Protein sequence: CASSYPTPGTSARGNEQFF.

This rearrangement joins TRBV30 to TRBJ2-7, with TRBD1 as a possible D gene (5 bases). Per germline, CDR1 GTSNPN and CDR2 SVGIG (reference sequence). The CDR3 consists of 11 residues. Trimming took off 5 bases at V and 4 bases at J, with 9 bases between the two ends. CDR3 in DNA: TGTGCCTGGGCTTCAGGGTACGAGCAGTACTTC. Encoded protein: CAWASGYEQYF.

The rearrangement uses TRBV29-1 and TRBJ1-1, with no clear D. The CDR3 is made up of 13 amino acids. Trimming removed 2 bases from V and 1 base from J, with 8 bases in between. Germline values: CDR1 SQVTM, CDR2 ANQGSEA. CDR3 coding DNA: TGCAGCGTTGAACCAGCGGCGAACACTGAAGCTTTCTTT. Amino acids: CSVEPAANTEAFF.

The genes are TRBV10-3 and TRBJ2-1; 7 positions match TRBD2. V was clipped by 2 bases and J by 9 bases; unmatched bases: 4. The CDR3 extends over 13 amino acids. CDR1 and CDR2 (germline): ENHRY, SYGVKD. CDR3 in DNA: TGTGCCATCAGTGAGGGCGGGGGAGCTGAGCAGTTCTTC. It is translated as CAISEGGGAEQFF.

The chain recombines TRBV11-2 with TRBJ2-1; 9 bases map to TRBD2. The CDR3 runs to 13 residues. J lost 8 bases, V lost 7 bases, and 6 bases had no gene match. Germline assignment: CDR1 SGHAT and CDR2 FQNNGV. This CDR3 is CASIYSGRDEQFF. The CDR3 nucleotides are TGTGCCAGCATCTATAGCGGGAGAGATGAGCAGTTCTTC.

The CDR3 is CASGTGIGYEQYF. CDR3 DNA: TGTGCCAGCGGGACAGGGATTGGGTACGAGCAGTACTTC. The chain joins TRBV7-3 to TRBJ2-7; 9 nucleotides line up with TRBD1. CDR3 length: 13 residues. Trimming removed 8 bases from V and 4 bases from J; junction bases left unmatched: 6. The germline V gene has CDR1 SGHTA and CDR2 FQGTGA.

This clone was seen a single time. This sample also contains other DNA sequences that code for the same CDR3. The V call is TRBV28, the J call TRBJ2-3, with unresolved D. The CDR3 covers 14 residues. Trimming stripped 3 bases from V and 1 base from J, with 8 bases between. Germline V lookup: CDR1 MDHEN, CDR2 SYDVKM. The CDR3 region is CASSFLSGTDTQYF. In DNA form, the CDR3 reads TGTGCCAGCAGTTTTTTGAGCGGCACAGATACGCAGTATTTT.

This clone turned up a few times. The V gene is TRBV7-8, the J gene TRBJ2-7; a possible D gene is TRBD1 (6 bases). Germline CDR1 and CDR2: SGHVS and FQNEAQ. Trimming removed 4 bases at V and 0 bases at J, with 13 bases between. The CDR3 runs to 15 residues. CDR3 in amino acids: CASSSTGYFSYEQYF. The CDR3 bases are TGTGCCAGCAGCTCAACAGGGTATTTCTCCTACGAGCAGTACTTC.

The CDR3 region has the DNA TGTGCCAGCAGCTCGGGACTAGCGGGACCTAAGACGTACAATGAGCAGTTCTTC. Translating gives CASSSGLAGPKTYNEQFF. This chain joins TRBV7-6 and TRBJ2-1; 13 bases are a match to TRBD2. Losses at the gene ends were 4 bases for V and 4 bases for J; bases not matched to a gene: 10. This CDR3 contains 18 residues. CDR1 is SGHVS, CDR2 FNYEAQ, per germline.

This clone was detected only a few times. The chain couples TRBV4-1 to TRBJ2-4; possibly TRBD2 for D (6 bases). Germline V gene sequence: CDR1 MGHRA, CDR2 YSYEKL. This CDR3 region has 14 residues. The V gene lost 3 bases and the J gene lost 8 bases, with 14 bases spanning the gap. In nucleotides, the CDR3 is TGCGCCAGCAGCCAGGAGGGGACGGAAGACATTCAGTACTTC. Its translation is CASSQEGTEDIQYF.

The V call is TRBV9, the J call TRBJ2-7; D is ambiguous. The CDR3 length is 14 residues. V was pared by 0 bases and J by 1 base, with 8 bases between. CDR1 SGDLS and CDR2 YYNGEE come from the germline V gene. CDR3 residues: CASSVEASSYEQYF. CDR3 sequence (DNA): TGTGCCAGCAGCGTAGAAGCCTCGTCCTACGAGCAGTACTTC.

This chain links TRBV7-8 with TRBJ2-7; 9 bases are a match to TRBD2. V lost 5 bases, J lost 6 bases, and 11 bases stayed unmatched. Germline CDR1 and CDR2: SGHVS and FQNEAQ. This CDR3 has 15 amino acids. CDR3 coding DNA: TGTGCCAGCAGCCAGGGAGTAGCGGGAGCGGGCGAGCAGTACTTC. It is translated as CASSQGVAGAGEQYF.

The CDR3 nucleotides read TGTGCCAGCCCCCCCCTAGGGCAGGGAGGGTACAATGAGCAGTTCTTC. It codes for CASPPLGQGGYNEQFF. This chain links TRBV28 with TRBJ2-1; 7 bases are a match to TRBD2. V lost 8 bases and J lost 4; bases outside the gene matches: 14. CDR3 length equals 16 residues. Germline V lookup: CDR1 MDHEN, CDR2 SYDVKM.

This clone was seen just once. V and J are TRBV28 and TRBJ1-2; 7 bases fit TRBD1. This CDR3 has 16 amino acids. Germline CDR1 and CDR2: MDHEN and SYDVKM. V was pared by 4 bases and J by 6 bases, with 14 bases of the junction left unmatched. CDR3: CASSSFLDRETDGYTF. The DNA of the CDR3 is TGTGCCAGCAGTTCCTTCCTAGACAGGGAGACGGATGGCTACACCTTC.

The chain carries TRBV30 and TRBJ2-2; D perhaps matches TRBD1 (6 bases). The CDR3 length is 11 residues. With 4 bases removed from V and 6 bases from J, the gap between germline ends came to 6 bases. Germline values: CDR1 GTSNPN, CDR2 SVGIG (reference sequence). The CDR3 loop reads CAWKGAGELFF. CDR3 nucleotide sequence: TGTGCCTGGAAGGGGGCCGGGGAGCTGTTTTTT.

This clone turned up a few times. V is TRBV4-1 and J is TRBJ1-2, with a weak D call TRBD1 (5 bases). V lost 5 bases and J 5 bases, leaving 18 bases between the germline ends. Germline V gene sequence: CDR1 MGHRA, CDR2 YSYEKL. CDR3 size: 15 residues. This CDR3 reads CASSKTGTDNYGYTF. The CDR3 nucleotides are TGCGCCAGCAGCAAAACCGGGACTGACAATTATGGCTACACCTTC.

This chain connects TRBV2 to TRBJ2-1; 12 nucleotides line up with TRBD2. Germline assignment: CDR1 SNHLY and CDR2 FYNNEI. The V gene end was trimmed by 7 bases and the J gene end by 6 bases; junction bases not matched to a gene: 7. This CDR3 has 15 amino acids. CDR3 in amino acids: CASIPGLAGPNEQFF. DNA for the CDR3: TGTGCCAGCATCCCGGGACTAGCGGGCCCCAATGAGCAGTTCTTC.

The V gene is TRBV18, the J gene TRBJ1-1, with D perhaps matching TRBD1 (6 bases). V lost 3 bases and J lost 1, with 12 bases in between. CDR1 and CDR2 from the germline V gene are KGHSH and LQKENI. CDR3 length: 15 amino acids. CDR3 loop: CASSPRDIPNTEAFF. CDR3 sequence (DNA): TGTGCCAGCTCACCGAGGGACATTCCGAACACTGAAGCTTTCTTT.

The J gene is TRBJ1-5, the V gene TRBV7-9; 7 positions match TRBD1. The V gene end was trimmed by 4 bases and the J gene end by 7 bases; junction bases not matched to a gene: 4. This CDR3 region has 13 residues. In germline, CDR1 is SEHNR, CDR2 FQNEAQ (reference sequence). This CDR3 is CASSSMTGQPQHF. The CDR3 DNA follows: TGTGCCAGCAGCTCCATGACAGGGCAGCCCCAGCATTTT.

The chain has TRBV1 and TRBJ2-1; no check of the table's D call, TRBD2, against the DNA was made. TRBV1 is a documented pseudogene. CDR3 length: 16 residues. The CDR3 region is CTSSQDRGGRMNEQFF. CDR3 DNA: TGCACCAGCAGCCAAGATCGAGGCGGGAGGATGAATGAGCAGTTCTTC.

The chain couples TRBV2 to TRBJ2-1; TRBD1 is a possible D gene (6 bases). The CDR3 totals 14 residues. The germline V gene has CDR1 SNHLY and CDR2 FYNNEI. V was clipped by 8 bases and J by 6 bases, with 17 bases between them. This chain's CDR3 is CASRLGQGSNEQFF. For the CDR3, the DNA is TGTGCCAGCCGGCTGGGACAAGGCTCCAATGAGCAGTTCTTC.

This chain connects TRBV27 to TRBJ2-1; perhaps TRBD2 as D (7 bases). The germline V gene encodes CDR1 MNHEY and CDR2 SMNVEV (reference sequence). The CDR3 spans 15 residues. Trimming removed 2 bases from V and 2 bases from J, with 10 bases in between. CDR3 sequence reads: CASSLGGAAYNEQFF. The DNA for the CDR3 is TGTGCCAGCAGTTTAGGGGGGGCCGCCTACAATGAGCAGTTCTTC.

This chain links TRBV9 with TRBJ2-1; possibly TRBD2 for D (6 bases). The CDR3 is 15 amino acids. The V end was cut by 3 bases, the J end by 3 bases, with 13 bases between. Germline V CDR1 and CDR2: SGDLS, YYNGEE. The CDR3 here is CASSAAGVGYNEQFF. The CDR3 nucleotides are TGTGCCAGCAGCGCAGCGGGTGTAGGCTACAATGAGCAGTTCTTC.

This chain joins TRBV5-5 and TRBJ2-2; D is ambiguous. CDR3 length equals 14 residues. Per the germline V gene, CDR1 is SGHKS and CDR2 is YYEKEE (reference sequence). With 2 bases removed from V and 0 bases from J, the gap between germline ends came to 5 bases. The CDR3, as DNA: TGTGCCAGCAGCTTTACAGCGAACACCGGGGAGCTGTTTTTT. This encodes CASSFTANTGELFF.

V usage is TRBV21-1 and J usage is TRBJ2-1; the table assigns TRBD2, which was not confirmed against the DNA. TRBV21-1 is a pseudogene segment. The CDR3 consists of 17 residues. The CDR3, as DNA: TGTGCCAGCAGCAAAGAGGATCGGGCTAGCGGCTACAATGAGCAGTTCTTC. Its translation is CASSKEDRASGYNEQFF.